This T cell receptor (beta chain) was captured in a study of cytomegalovirus exposure and HLA in healthy donors. Study findings and constraints: In a later analysis, most CMV-associated TCR beta chains appeared HLA-restricted.

Worth noting for this clone: What it binds is unknown.

This CDR3 has 17 amino acids. Germline CDR1 reads LGHNA; CDR2 reads YSLEER. With V trimmed by 0 bases and J by 3 bases, 8 bases remained unmatched. The PCR was carried out with 60 Vbeta primers and 13 Jbeta primers. Per the study methods: Later, an analysis found around 80 million unique TCR beta chains, and about 10 million of these were shared. This table comes from immunoSEQ multiplex PCR, and its TCRdb copy is limited to in-frame clones, with some not included. V and J calls and clone size follow that table, whereas D and trimming were derived from the DNA. Recorded here are approximately 120,000 clones; the top ten clones represent under 3.5%.

This clonotype was sampled from a man under 40 in good health and CMV-seronegative. Sequenced sample: PBMCs. This rearrangement joins TRBV4-3 to TRBJ2-7, with TRBD2 matching over 10 bases. DNA of the CDR3: TGCGCCAGCAGCCAAGATGTATCTAGCGGGAGTAGCTACGAGCAGTACTTC. This gives the protein CASSQDVSSGSSYEQYF.